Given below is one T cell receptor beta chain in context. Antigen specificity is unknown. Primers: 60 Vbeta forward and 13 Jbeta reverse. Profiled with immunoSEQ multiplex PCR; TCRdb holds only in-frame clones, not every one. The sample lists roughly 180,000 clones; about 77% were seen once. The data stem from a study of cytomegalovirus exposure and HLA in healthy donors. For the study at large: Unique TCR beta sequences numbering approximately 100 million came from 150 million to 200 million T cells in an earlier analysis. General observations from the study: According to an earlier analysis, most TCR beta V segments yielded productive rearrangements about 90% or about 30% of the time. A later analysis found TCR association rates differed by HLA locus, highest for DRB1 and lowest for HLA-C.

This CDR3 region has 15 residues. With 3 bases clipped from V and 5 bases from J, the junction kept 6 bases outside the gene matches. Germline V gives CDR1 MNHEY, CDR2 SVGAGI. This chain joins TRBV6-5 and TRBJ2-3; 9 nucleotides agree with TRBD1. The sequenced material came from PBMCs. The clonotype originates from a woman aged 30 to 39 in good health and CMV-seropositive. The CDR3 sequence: CASSYLQGARDTQYF. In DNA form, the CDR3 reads TGTGCCAGCAGTTATTTACAGGGGGCGAGAGATACGCAGTATTTT.